These T cell receptor beta chains were read from a single sample in a study of blood T cell repertoires in COVID-19. Produced via immunoSEQ multiplex PCR; TCRdb's table is partial and in-frame only. The repertoire has a few hundred thousand clones, over 80% of them found once; the top ten carry about 4.5%. What was sequenced was peripheral blood. These receptors were taken from a man aged 55 to 70 who had recovered from COVID-19. Both conserved end residues are part of each CDR3. The order of the fields is D gene, clone size, V gene, J gene, CDR3 protein, CDR3 DNA. D genes are given only for firm matches. Only some rows state a clone size, as once, few, many or a class for expanded clones.

-,once,TRBV2,TRBJ1-1,CASSDAVMNTEAFF,TGTGCCAGCAGTGACGCAGTGATGAACACTGAAGCTTTCTTT
TRBD2,once,TRBV6-1,TRBJ2-1,CASREVAGVVNYNEQFF,TGTGCCAGCCGGGAAGTAGCGGGAGTAGTTAACTACAATGAGCAGTTCTTC
TRBD2,-,TRBV9,TRBJ2-7,CASSLLSSGTTYEQYF,TGTGCCAGCAGCCTGTTGTCAAGCGGGACTACCTACGAGCAGTACTTC
-,-,TRBV19,TRBJ1-2,CASSSGRPTMIGYTF,TGTGCCAGTAGTTCCGGACGGCCGACTATGATAGGCTACACCTTC
-,-,TRBV14,TRBJ2-1,CASSQHAGNEQFF,TGTGCCAGCAGCCAACACGCGGGCAATGAGCAGTTCTTC
-,few,TRBV30,TRBJ2-2,CAWSAKLGELFF,TGTGCCTGGAGCGCGAAGTTGGGGGAGCTGTTTTTT
TRBD1,-,TRBV28,TRBJ1-2,CASSLPGTGFGYTF,TGTGCCAGCAGTCTCCCCGGGACAGGGTTTGGCTACACCTTC
TRBD1,few,TRBV4-2,TRBJ1-4,CASSQDQKRTGKRKLFF,TGTGCCAGCAGCCAAGATCAGAAGAGGACAGGGAAGCGAAAACTGTTTTTT
TRBD1,-,TRBV19,TRBJ1-3,CASRLDRSTGNTIYF,TGTGCCAGTAGATTGGACAGGAGTACTGGAAACACCATATATTTT
TRBD1,-,TRBV28,TRBJ2-2,CASSFPTGTGAGELFF,TGTGCCAGCAGTTTCCCAACAGGGACAGGGGCCGGGGAGCTGTTTTTT
TRBD1,few,TRBV2,TRBJ1-5,CASADRAGQPQHF,TGTGCCAGCGCTGACAGGGCCGGCCAGCCCCAGCATTTT
-,-,TRBV6-5,TRBJ1-1,CATSREVDTEAFF,TGTGCCACCTCGAGGGAGGTAGACACTGAAGCTTTCTTT
TRBD1,-,TRBV6-5,TRBJ1-2,CASSDRDRADYGYTF,TGTGCCAGCAGCGACCGGGACAGGGCGGACTATGGCTACACCTTC
-,-,TRBV7-9,TRBJ2-1,CASMAGSVSEQFF,TGTGCCAGCATGGCAGGGTCGGTTAGTGAGCAGTTCTTC
-,-,TRBV27,TRBJ1-2,CASSSLTRKGYTF,TGTGCCAGCAGTTCTCTTACTCGTAAGGGCTACACCTTC
-,-,TRBV11-2,TRBJ2-3,CASSLSYREIDTQYF,TGTGCCAGCAGCTTGTCCTATCGGGAGATAGATACGCAGTATTTT
-,-,TRBV5-1,TRBJ2-1,CASSLGDSESEQFF,TGCGCCAGCAGCTTGGGGGACTCGGAGAGTGAGCAGTTCTTC
TRBD1,once,TRBV5-4,TRBJ2-3,CASSKEGTGVNTQYF,TGTGCCAGCAGCAAGGAAGGGACAGGGGTAAATACGCAGTATTTT
TRBD1,-,TRBV6-2/TRBV6-3,TRBJ1-5,CASIPGGQGISNQPQHF,TGTGCCAGCATCCCCGGCGGACAGGGGATAAGCAATCAGCCCCAGCATTTT
-,once,TRBV4-1,TRBJ2-2,CASSQRLDRSGELFF,TGCGCCAGCAGCCAGAGACTTGACAGGTCCGGGGAGCTGTTTTTT
-,-,TRBV28,TRBJ2-7,CASSLSARAHEQYF,TGTGCCAGCAGTTTATCTGCCAGGGCACACGAGCAGTACTTC
TRBD2,-,TRBV5-4,TRBJ2-5,CASSLAGRDETQYF,TGTGCCAGCAGCTTGGCCGGGAGGGATGAGACCCAGTACTTC
TRBD1,once,TRBV6-6,TRBJ2-5,CASRRQGTRETQYF,TGTGCCAGCAGGCGACAGGGGACAAGAGAGACCCAGTACTTC
TRBD1,-,TRBV13,TRBJ2-1,CASSFSPGTGVDDEQFF,TGTGCCAGCAGCTTTTCACCCGGGACAGGGGTTGACGATGAGCAGTTCTTC
-,-,TRBV2,TRBJ2-7,CASSTTRNEQYF,TGTGCCAGCAGTACGACTAGAAACGAGCAGTACTTC
-,-,TRBV6-5,TRBJ2-3,CATQTSLMRDTQYF,TGTGCCACCCAAACTAGCTTGATGCGAGATACGCAGTATTTT
-,-,TRBV7-9,TRBJ2-7,CASSFSGSSYEQYF,TGTGCCAGCAGTTTCTCCGGGTCCTCCTACGAGCAGTACTTC
-,-,TRBV10-1,TRBJ2-3,CASSEPTSGDTQYF,TGCGCCAGCAGTGAGCCTACCTCTGGAGATACGCAGTATTTT
-,-,TRBV6-5,TRBJ1-5,CASSRSQGQPQHF,TGTGCCAGCAGCAGATCTCAGGGGCAGCCCCAGCATTTT
-,-,TRBV12-5,TRBJ1-1,CASGLVRQGNSAFF,TGTGCTAGTGGTTTGGTACGCCAGGGCAACTCGGCTTTCTTT
-,-,TRBV5-1,TRBJ2-2,CASSLVGGDTGELFF,TGCGCCAGCAGCTTGGTTGGGGGCGACACCGGGGAGCTGTTTTTT
TRBD2,-,TRBV10-3,TRBJ2-1,CAIRKGLAGVSNEQFF,TGTGCCATCAGGAAGGGGCTAGCGGGAGTTAGCAATGAGCAGTTCTTC
-,-,TRBV7-9,TRBJ2-1,CASSLRQGSYNEQFF,TGTGCCAGCAGCTTAAGGCAGGGGTCCTACAATGAGCAGTTCTTC
TRBD1,-,TRBV24-1,TRBJ1-5,CATSGDGTVNQPQHF,TGTGCCACCAGTGGAGATGGGACAGTAAATCAGCCCCAGCATTTT
TRBD2,few,TRBV6-4,TRBJ2-2,CASSGLAGYGELFF,TGTGCCAGCAGTGGACTAGCGGGATACGGGGAGCTGTTTTTT
TRBD1,many,TRBV6-4,TRBJ1-1,CASSDFGGQGFTEAFF,TGTGCCAGCAGTGACTTTGGGGGACAGGGGTTCACTGAAGCTTTCTTT
-,-,TRBV3-1/TRBV3-2,TRBJ1-5,CASSPGGQPQHF,TGTGCCAGCAGCCCCGGCGGGCAGCCCCAGCATTTT
TRBD2,-,TRBV19,TRBJ2-3,CASSPWAAGGTDTQYF,TGTGCCAGTAGTCCCTGGGCGGCGGGGGGCACAGATACGCAGTATTTT
-,-,TRBV12-3/TRBV12-4,TRBJ2-1,CASRISNHQFF,TGTGCCAGCAGAATATCTAACCACCAGTTCTTC
TRBD1,-,TRBV6-1,TRBJ1-1,CASSEWLGTGTEAFF,TGTGCCAGCAGTGAATGGCTGGGGACAGGCACTGAAGCTTTCTTT
-,-,TRBV27,TRBJ2-3,CASSLRMGAPTDTQYF,TGTGCCAGCAGTTTAAGGATGGGGGCCCCCACAGATACGCAGTATTTT
-,-,TRBV7-2,TRBJ2-3,CASSLDRLGGPRDTQYF,TGTGCCAGCAGCTTAGACCGGCTGGGGGGGCCGAGAGATACGCAGTATTTT
-,once,TRBV5-1,TRBJ1-4,CASSLGVGGNEKLFF,TGCGCCAGCAGCTTGGGGGTCGGGGGTAATGAAAAACTGTTTTTT
TRBD2,once,TRBV5-1,TRBJ2-2,CASSRGGRERGGELFF,TGCGCCAGCAGCCGCGGGGGGCGGGAGCGCGGCGGGGAGCTGTTTTTT
-,few,TRBV5-6,TRBJ1-3,CATTGYSSGNTIYF,TGTGCCACCACAGGGTATAGCTCTGGAAACACCATATATTTT
TRBD1,few,TRBV5-5,TRBJ1-1,CASSLSWSRTGLNTEAFF,TGTGCCAGCAGCTTGTCTTGGAGCAGGACAGGACTAAACACTGAAGCTTTCTTT
TRBD1,-,TRBV27,TRBJ1-6,CASRPQGNRNSPLHF,TGTGCCAGCAGGCCACAGGGGAATCGTAATTCACCCCTCCACTTT
TRBD2,-,TRBV12-5,TRBJ2-1,CASGWEGLARPYNEQFF,TGTGCTAGTGGTTGGGAAGGACTAGCGAGACCCTACAATGAGCAGTTCTTC